The 2 T cell receptor beta chains listed next were all sequenced from one sample in a study of blood T cells in healthy people across ages (dated by TCRdb to between 2015 and 2017). Receptor amplification or capture employed 5' RACE. Instrument on record: Illumina HiSeq 2500. A second PCR of roughly 6 to 11 cycles was run with a J-beta primer mix and a sample-barcoded 5' primer. The public reads were reanalyzed by TCRdb: fastp trimming at Q25, MiXCR alignment, in-frame beta chains only. Identical CDR3 protein sequences are pooled into one entry, listed with their most common genes and DNA. This sample has around 1.1 million distinct CDR3 sequences in its table, and around two fifths of those were observed once. Around 13% of the sample goes to the ten largest clones. The material sequenced was blood. The receptors were gathered from a man between 18 and 29 years old in good health.

The chain employs TRBV3-1 and TRBJ2-1; no definite D call. This CDR3 contains 14 residues. Trimming pared 1 base from V and 5 bases from J, leaving 9 bases between. Per germline, CDR1 LGHDT and CDR2 YNNKEL (reference sequence). CDR3 coding DNA: TGTGCCAGCAGCCAAGCGAGCCAGGACAATGAGCAGTTCTTC. This sequence encodes CASSQASQDNEQFF.

The CDR3: CSVTVPTYEQYF. For the CDR3, the DNA is TGCAGCGTGACAGTGCCAACCTACGAGCAGTACTTC. The J gene is TRBJ2-5, the V gene TRBV29-1; D is perhaps TRBD1 (5 bases). The DNA end favors TRBJ2-7, so the J call may be wrong. CDR1 is SQVTM, CDR2 ANQGSEA, per germline. The CDR3 is 12 amino acids.